This T cell receptor (beta chain) is drawn from a study of cytomegalovirus exposure and HLA in healthy donors. General study points: Sequencing had likely introduced a cluster of highly shared sequence variants as an artifact.

The PCR used 60 Vbeta and 13 Jbeta primers. Generated by immunoSEQ multiplex PCR, the TCRdb table keeps only in-frame clones and is missing some. The sample records around 95,000 clones, around 76% being singletons. Notes on this clone: Its antigen is currently unknown.

V shed 0 bases, J shed 6 bases, and the junction held 5 bases outside the gene matches. This CDR3 comprises 15 residues. Germline CDR1 SGHRS, CDR2 YFSETQ. This sequence joins TRBV5-1 and TRBJ2-2; 7 nucleotides match TRBD1. The sample consisted of PBMCs. The receptor comes from a man aged 25-40 years in good health and CMV-seropositive. The CDR3 loop is CASSLGQGPAGELFF. The CDR3 DNA sequence: TGCGCCAGCAGCTTGGGACAGGGCCCAGCCGGGGAGCTGTTTTTT.